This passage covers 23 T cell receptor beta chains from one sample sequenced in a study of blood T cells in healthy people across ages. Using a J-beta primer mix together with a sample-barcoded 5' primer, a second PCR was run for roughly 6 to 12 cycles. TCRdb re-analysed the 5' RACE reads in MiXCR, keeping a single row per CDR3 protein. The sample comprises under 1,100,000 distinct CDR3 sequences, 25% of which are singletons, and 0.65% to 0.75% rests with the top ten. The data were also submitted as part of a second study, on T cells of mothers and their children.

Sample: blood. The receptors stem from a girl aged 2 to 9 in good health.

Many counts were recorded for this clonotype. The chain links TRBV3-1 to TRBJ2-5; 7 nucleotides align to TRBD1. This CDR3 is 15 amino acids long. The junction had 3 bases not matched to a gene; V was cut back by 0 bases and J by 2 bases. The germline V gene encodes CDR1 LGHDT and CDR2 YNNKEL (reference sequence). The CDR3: CASSQDPGGQETQYF. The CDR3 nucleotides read TGTGCCAGCAGCCAAGATCCAGGGGGTCAAGAGACCCAGTACTTC.

CDR3 sequence reads: CSVEVADSYNEQFF. CDR3 DNA: TGCAGCGTTGAGGTGGCAGACTCCTACAATGAGCAGTTCTTC. This chain uses TRBV29-1 with TRBJ2-1; no reliable D call. Germline CDR1 reads SQVTM; CDR2 reads ANQGSEA. Trimming shortened V by 3 bases and J by 0 bases, and 9 bases separated the two germline ends. The CDR3 runs 14 residues.

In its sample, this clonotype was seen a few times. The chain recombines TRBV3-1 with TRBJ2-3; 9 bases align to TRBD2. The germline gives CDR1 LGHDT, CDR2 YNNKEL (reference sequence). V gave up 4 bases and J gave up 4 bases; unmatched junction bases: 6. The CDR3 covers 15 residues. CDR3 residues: CASSLGTSQADTQYF. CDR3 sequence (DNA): TGTGCCAGCAGCCTTGGGACTAGCCAAGCAGATACGCAGTATTTT.

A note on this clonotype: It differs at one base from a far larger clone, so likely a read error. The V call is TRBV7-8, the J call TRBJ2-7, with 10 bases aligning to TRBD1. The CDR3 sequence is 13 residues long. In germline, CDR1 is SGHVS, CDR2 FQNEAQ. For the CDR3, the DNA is TGTGCCGGCAGCTTGGGACAGGGGTACGAGCAGTACTTC. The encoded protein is CAGSLGQGYEQYF.

CDR3 loop: CSVGGTSGSSYNEQFF. The CDR3 nucleotides are TGCAGCGTTGGGGGGACTAGCGGGAGTTCCTACAATGAGCAGTTCTTC. J is TRBJ2-1 and V is TRBV29-1; 14 bases are a match to TRBD2. Germline V CDR1 and CDR2: SQVTM, ANQGSEA. Trimming took 4 bases from V and 1 from J; bases not matched to a gene: 3. CDR3 size: 16 residues.

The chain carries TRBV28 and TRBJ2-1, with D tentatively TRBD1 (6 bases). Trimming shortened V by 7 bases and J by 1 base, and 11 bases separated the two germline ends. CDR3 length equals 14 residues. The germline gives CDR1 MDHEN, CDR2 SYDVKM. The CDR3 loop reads CASTAGVSYNEQFF. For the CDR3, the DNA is TGTGCCAGCACCGCAGGGGTATCCTACAATGAGCAGTTCTTC.

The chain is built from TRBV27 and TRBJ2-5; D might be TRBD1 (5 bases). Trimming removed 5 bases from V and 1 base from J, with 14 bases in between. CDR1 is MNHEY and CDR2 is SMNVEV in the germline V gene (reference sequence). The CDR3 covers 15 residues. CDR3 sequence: CASSALTEIQETQYF. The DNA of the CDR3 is TGTGCCAGCAGTGCTCTGACAGAAATCCAAGAGACCCAGTACTTC.

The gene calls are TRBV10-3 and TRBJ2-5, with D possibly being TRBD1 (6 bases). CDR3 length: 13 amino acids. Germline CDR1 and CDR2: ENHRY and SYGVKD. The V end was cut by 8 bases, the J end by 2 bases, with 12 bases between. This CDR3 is CAIAGGQQETQYF. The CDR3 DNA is TGTGCCATCGCAGGTGGACAGCAAGAGACCCAGTACTTC.

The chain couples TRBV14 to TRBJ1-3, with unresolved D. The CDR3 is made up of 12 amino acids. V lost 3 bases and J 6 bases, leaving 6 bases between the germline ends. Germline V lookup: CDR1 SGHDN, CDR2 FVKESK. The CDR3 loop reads CASSQTENTIYF. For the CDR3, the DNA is TGTGCCAGCAGCCAGACTGAAAACACCATATATTTT.

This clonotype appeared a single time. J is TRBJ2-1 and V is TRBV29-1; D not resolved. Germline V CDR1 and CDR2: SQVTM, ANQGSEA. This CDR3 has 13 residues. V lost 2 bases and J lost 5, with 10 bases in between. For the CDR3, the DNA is TGCAGCGTTGAATTGGGTTGGGACAATGAGCAGTTCTTC. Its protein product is CSVELGWDNEQFF.

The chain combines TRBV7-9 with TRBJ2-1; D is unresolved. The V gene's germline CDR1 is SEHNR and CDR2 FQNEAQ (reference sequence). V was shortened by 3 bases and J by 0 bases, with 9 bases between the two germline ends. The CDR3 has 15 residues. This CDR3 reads CASSLHLSSYNEQFF. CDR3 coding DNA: TGTGCCAGCAGCTTGCACCTCAGCTCCTACAATGAGCAGTTCTTC.

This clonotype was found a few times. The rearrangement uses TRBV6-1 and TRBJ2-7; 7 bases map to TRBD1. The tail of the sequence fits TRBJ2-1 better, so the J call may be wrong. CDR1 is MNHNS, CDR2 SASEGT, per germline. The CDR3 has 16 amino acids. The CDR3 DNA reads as TGTGCCAGCAGCCTAACTACAGGGGCCTACTACAATGAGCAGTTCTTC. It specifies CASSLTTGAYYNEQFF.

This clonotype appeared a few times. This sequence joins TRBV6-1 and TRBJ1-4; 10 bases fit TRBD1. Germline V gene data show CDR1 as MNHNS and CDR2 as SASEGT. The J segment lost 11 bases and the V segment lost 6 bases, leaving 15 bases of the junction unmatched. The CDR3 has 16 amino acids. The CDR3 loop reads CASSPRGTGDMWKLFF. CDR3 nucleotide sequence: TGTGCCAGCAGCCCCCGAGGGACAGGGGACATGTGGAAACTGTTTTTT.

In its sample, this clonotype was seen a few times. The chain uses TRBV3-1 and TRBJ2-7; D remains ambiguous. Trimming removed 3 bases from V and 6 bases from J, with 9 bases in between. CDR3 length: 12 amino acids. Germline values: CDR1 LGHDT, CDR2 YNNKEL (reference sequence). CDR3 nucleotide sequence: TGTGCCAGCAGCCATGCCGGATCCGAGCAGTACTTC. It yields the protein CASSHAGSEQYF.

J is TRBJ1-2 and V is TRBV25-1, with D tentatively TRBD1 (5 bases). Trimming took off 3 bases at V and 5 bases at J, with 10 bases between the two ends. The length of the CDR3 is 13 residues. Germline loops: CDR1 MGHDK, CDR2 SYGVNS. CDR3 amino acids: CASSDLGAYGYTF. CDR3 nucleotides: TGTGCCAGCAGTGATCTCGGGGCATATGGCTACACCTTC.

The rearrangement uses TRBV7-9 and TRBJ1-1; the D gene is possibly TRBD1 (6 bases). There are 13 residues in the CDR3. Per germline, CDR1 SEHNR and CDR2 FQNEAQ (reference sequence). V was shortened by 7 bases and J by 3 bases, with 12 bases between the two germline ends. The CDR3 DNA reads TGTGCCAGCACTTATAGGGGGGACACTGAAGCTTTCTTT. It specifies CASTYRGDTEAFF. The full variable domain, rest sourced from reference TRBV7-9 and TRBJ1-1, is DTGVSQNPRHKITKRGQNVTFRCDPISEHNRLYWYRQTLGQGPEFLTYFQNEAQLEKSRLLSDRFSAERPKGSFSTLEIQRTEQGDSAMYLCASTYRGDTEAFFGQGTRLTVV.

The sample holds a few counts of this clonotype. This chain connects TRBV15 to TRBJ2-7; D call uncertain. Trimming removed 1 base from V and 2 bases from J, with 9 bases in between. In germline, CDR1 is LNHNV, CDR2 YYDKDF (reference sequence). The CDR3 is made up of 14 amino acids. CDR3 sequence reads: CATSRGYLAYEQYF. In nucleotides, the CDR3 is TGTGCCACCAGCAGAGGATACTTAGCCTACGAGCAGTACTTC.

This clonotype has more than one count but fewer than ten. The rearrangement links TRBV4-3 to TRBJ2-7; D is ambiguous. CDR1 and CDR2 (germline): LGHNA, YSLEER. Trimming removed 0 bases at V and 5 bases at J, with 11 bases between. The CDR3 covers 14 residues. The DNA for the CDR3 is TGCGCCAGCAGCCAAGATGGGCAGTTTGACGAGCAGTACTTC. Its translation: CASSQDGQFDEQYF.

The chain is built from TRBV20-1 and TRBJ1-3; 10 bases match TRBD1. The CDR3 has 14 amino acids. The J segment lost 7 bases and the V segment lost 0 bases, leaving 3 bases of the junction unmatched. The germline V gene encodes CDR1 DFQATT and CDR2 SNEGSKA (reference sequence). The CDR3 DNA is TGCAGTGCTAGAGATGCGGGACAGGGGAACACCATATATTTT. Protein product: CSARDAGQGNTIYF.

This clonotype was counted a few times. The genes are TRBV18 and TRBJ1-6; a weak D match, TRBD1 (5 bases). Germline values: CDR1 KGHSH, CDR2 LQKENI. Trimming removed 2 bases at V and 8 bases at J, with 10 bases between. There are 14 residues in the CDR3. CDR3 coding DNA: TGTGCCAGCTCACCATCCCAGGGAGATTCACCCCTCCACTTT. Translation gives CASSPSQGDSPLHF. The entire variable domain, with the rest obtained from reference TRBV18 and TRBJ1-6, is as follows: NAGVMQNPRHLVRRRGQEARLRCSPMKGHSHVYWYRQLPEEGLKFMVYLQKENIIDESGMPKERFSAEFPKEGPSILRIQQVVRGDSAAYFCASSPSQGDSPLHFGNGTRLTVT.

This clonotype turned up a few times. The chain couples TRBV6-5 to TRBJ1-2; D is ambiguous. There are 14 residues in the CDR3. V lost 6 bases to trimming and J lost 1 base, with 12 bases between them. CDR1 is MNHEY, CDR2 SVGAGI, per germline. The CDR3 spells CASSPTDLNYGYTF. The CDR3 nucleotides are TGTGCCAGCAGCCCAACGGACCTTAACTATGGCTACACCTTC.

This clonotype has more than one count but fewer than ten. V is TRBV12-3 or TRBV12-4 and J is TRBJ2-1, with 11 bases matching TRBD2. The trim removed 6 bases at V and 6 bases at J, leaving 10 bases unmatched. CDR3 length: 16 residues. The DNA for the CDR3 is TGTGCCAGCAGGGGATTTAGCGGGAGGGCGTTCAATGAGCAGTTCTTC. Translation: CASRGFSGRAFNEQFF.

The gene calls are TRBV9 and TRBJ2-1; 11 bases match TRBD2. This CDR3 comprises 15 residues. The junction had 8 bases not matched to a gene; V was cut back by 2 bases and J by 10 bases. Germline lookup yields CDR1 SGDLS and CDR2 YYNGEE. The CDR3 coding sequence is TGTGCCAGCAGCGTCACTAGCGGGAGTTTTCCCGAGCAGTTCTTC. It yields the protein CASSVTSGSFPEQFF.